What follows describes a single T cell receptor (beta chain). Its antigen is not known. Included in the TCR beta cDNA libraries were unique molecular identifiers. TCRdb re-called the PCR reads with MiXCR, one entry per CDR3 protein. Of hundreds of thousands of distinct CDR3 sequences detected, 44% appear once; the ten largest clones hold roughly 1.8%. The CDR3 is made up of 17 amino acids. The germline gives CDR1 KGHDR, CDR2 SFDVKD. V shed 7 bases and J 4 bases; nucleotides not matched to a gene: 10. The data were taken from a study of post-analysis software for immune sequencing data. General observations from the study: Compared with controls, patients had more of five TRBV segments, including TRBV5-6, TRBV5-1 and TRBV20-1.

The clonotype comes from a girl aged 5-17 years with multiple sclerosis. Source material: blood. This chain connects TRBV24-1 to TRBJ2-6, with 9 positions matching TRBD1. In DNA, the CDR3 is TGTGCCACCAGCGCGCATGGGACAGGGTTCGGGGCCAACGTCCTGACTTTC. Translation: CATSAHGTGFGANVLTF.